This TCR beta chain stems from a study of cytomegalovirus exposure and HLA in healthy donors. Study results and limitations: Analysis was carried out at a later point, and it linked a missense DCLRE1C variant to TCR beta V- and J-gene trimming.

About this clone: Its cognate antigen is unknown.

Germline V lookup: CDR1 SNHLY, CDR2 FYNNEI. This CDR3 is 12 amino acids long. With 60 Vbeta and 13 Jbeta primers, the PCR was carried out. TCRdb's table, derived via immunoSEQ multiplex PCR, lists solely in-frame clones and lacks some. Here the sample spans 200,000 to 250,000 clones, around 80% being singletons. The clonotype comes from a girl aged 2-9 years in good health and CMV-seronegative. The chain combines TRBV2 with TRBJ2-5, with a weak D call TRBD1 (5 bases). The J call is uncertain, as TRBJ2-7 better fits the DNA end. The sequenced sample consisted of PBMCs. The chain's CDR3 is CASKGQAYEQYF. The CDR3 bases are TGTGCCAGCAAAGGACAAGCCTACGAGCAGTACTTC.